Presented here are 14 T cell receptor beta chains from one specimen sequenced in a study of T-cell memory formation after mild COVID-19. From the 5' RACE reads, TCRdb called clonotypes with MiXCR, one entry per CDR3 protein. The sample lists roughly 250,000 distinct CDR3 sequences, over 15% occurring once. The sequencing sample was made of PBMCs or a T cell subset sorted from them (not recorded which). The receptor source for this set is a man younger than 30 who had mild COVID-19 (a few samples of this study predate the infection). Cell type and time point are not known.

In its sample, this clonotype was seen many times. The CDR3 loop is CSARESGQLNTEAFF. The CDR3 DNA is TGCAGTGCTAGAGAGTCGGGACAGTTGAACACTGAAGCTTTCTTT. The chain combines TRBV20-1 with TRBJ1-1, with 7 bases identical to TRBD1. Germline lookup yields CDR1 DFQATT and CDR2 SNEGSKA (reference sequence). The CDR3 runs to 15 residues. J lost 0 bases, V lost 0 bases, and 4 bases had no gene match.

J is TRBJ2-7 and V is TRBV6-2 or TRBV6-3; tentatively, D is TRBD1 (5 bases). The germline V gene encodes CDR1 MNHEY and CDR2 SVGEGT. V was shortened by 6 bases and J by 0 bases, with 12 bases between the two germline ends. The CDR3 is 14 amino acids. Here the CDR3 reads CASSLRQYSYEQYF. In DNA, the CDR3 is TGTGCCAGCAGCCTACGACAGTACTCCTACGAGCAGTACTTC.

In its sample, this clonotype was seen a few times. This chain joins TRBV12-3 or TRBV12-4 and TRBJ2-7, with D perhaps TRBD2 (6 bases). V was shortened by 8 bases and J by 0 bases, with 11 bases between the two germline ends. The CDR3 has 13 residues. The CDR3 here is CASRSGDSYEQYF. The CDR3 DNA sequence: TGTGCCAGCCGATCGGGGGACTCCTACGAGCAGTACTTC.

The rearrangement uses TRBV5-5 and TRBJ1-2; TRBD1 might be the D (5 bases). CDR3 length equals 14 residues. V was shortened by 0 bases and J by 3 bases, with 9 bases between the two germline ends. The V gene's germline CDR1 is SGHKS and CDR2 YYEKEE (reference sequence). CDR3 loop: CASSLAGTDYGYTF. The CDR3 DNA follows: TGTGCCAGCAGCTTGGCAGGGACGGACTATGGCTACACCTTC.

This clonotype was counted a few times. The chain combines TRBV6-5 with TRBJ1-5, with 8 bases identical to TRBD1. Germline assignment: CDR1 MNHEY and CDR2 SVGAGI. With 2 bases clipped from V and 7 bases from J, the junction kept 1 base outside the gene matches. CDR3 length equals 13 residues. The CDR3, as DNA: TGTGCCAGCAGTTACGACAGGGGACAGCCCCAGCATTTT. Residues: CASSYDRGQPQHF.

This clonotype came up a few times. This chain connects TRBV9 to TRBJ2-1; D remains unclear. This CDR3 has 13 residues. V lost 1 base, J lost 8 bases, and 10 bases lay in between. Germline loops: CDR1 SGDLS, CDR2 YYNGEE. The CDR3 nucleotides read TGTGCCAGCAGCGTAATCAGTACCGATGAGCAGTTCTTC. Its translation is CASSVISTDEQFF.

DNA of the CDR3: TGTGCCAGCAGCAAATTCTGGGGGACCAATCAGCCCCAGCATTTT. Translation gives CASSKFWGTNQPQHF. This chain joins TRBV21-1 and TRBJ1-5; the D call TRBD1 from the table was never checked on the DNA. TRBV21-1 represents a pseudogene. This CDR3 spans 15 amino acids.

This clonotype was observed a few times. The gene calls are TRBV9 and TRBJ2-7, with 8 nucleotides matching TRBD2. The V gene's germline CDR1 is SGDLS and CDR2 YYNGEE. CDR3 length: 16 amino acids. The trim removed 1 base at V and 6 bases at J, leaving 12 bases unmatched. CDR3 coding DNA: TGTGCCAGCAGCGTAAGGAGCGGGGGAACGAGCGGCGAGCAGTACTTC. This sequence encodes CASSVRSGGTSGEQYF.

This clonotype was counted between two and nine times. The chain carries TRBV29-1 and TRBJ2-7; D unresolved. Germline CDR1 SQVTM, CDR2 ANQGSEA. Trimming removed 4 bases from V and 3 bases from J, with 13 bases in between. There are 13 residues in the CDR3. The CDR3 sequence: CSVVDFSGYEQYF. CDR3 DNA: TGCAGCGTTGTTGACTTCTCGGGCTACGAGCAGTACTTC.

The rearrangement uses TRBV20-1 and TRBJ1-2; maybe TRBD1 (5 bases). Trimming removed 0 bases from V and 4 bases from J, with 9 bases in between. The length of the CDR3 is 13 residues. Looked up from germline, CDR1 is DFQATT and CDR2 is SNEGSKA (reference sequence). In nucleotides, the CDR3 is TGCAGTGCTAGAGATTACAGGCTCTATGGCTACACCTTC. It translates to CSARDYRLYGYTF.

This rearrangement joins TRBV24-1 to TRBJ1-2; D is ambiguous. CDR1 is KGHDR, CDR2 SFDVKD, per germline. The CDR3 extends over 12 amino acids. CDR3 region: CATSVDNYGYTF. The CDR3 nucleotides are TGTGCAACTTCGGTGGACAACTATGGCTACACCTTC.

The CDR3 reads CASSFGDRLNTEAFF. In DNA form, the CDR3 reads TGTGCCAGCAGCTTCGGAGACAGGCTGAACACTGAAGCTTTCTTT. The chain recombines TRBV13 with TRBJ1-1, with TRBD1 as a possible D gene (6 bases). Germline V gives CDR1 PRHDT, CDR2 FYEKMQ (reference sequence). Trimming shortened V by 3 bases and J by 0 bases, and 11 bases separated the two germline ends. This CDR3 has 15 residues.

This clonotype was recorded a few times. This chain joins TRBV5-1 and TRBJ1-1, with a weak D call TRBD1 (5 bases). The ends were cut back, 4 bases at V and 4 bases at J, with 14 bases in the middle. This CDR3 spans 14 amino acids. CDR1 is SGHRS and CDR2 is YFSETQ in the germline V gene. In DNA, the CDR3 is TGCGCCAGCAGCCAGAGGGGAGTTGGCACTGAAGCTTTCTTT. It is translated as CASSQRGVGTEAFF.

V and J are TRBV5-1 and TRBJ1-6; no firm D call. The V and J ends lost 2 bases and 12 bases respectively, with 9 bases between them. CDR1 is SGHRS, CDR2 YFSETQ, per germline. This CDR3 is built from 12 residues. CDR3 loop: CASSFGEQPLHF. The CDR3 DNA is TGCGCCAGCAGCTTCGGCGAGCAACCCCTCCACTTT.